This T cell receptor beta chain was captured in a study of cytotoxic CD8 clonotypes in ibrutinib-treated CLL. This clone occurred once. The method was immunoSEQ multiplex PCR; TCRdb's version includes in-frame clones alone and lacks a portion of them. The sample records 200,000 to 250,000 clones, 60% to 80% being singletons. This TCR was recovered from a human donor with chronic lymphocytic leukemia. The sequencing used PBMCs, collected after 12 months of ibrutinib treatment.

CDR3 bases: TGTGCCAGCAGCCCATTCGGGGGTTTGGCTGAAAAACTGTTTTTT. Translating it yields CASSPFGGLAEKLFF. This chain joins TRBV9 and TRBJ1-4; D perhaps matches TRBD1 (5 bases). The CDR3 has 15 residues. Trimming left V 4 bases short and J 7 bases short, with 17 bases between. Germline lookup yields CDR1 SGDLS and CDR2 YYNGEE.